The clone carrying this T cell receptor (beta chain) was seen just once. TCRdb ran MiXCR on the reads and lists one entry per CDR3 protein. The sample shows some 700,000 distinct CDR3 sequences, approximately 40% of them seen only once. These data come from a study of T cell repertoires in cytomegalovirus infection. On the study more broadly: In public TCR beta signatures, there were indications of both CMV infection and matching HLA type.

Germline loops: CDR1 MNHNY, CDR2 SVGAGI (reference sequence). The V end was cut by 6 bases, the J end by 12 bases, with 12 bases between. This CDR3 is built from 12 residues. This chain joins TRBV6-6 and TRBJ1-6; D is uncertain. Sequencing was performed on PBMCs. The source is a human donor in good health (CMV status not recorded). Some clones in this sample may be carry-over from other donors' samples. The CDR3 region has the DNA TGTGCCAGCAGCAATTTCGAGGAACCCCTCCACTTT. Protein sequence: CASSNFEEPLHF.